Listed here are 2 T cell receptor beta chains from one sample, sequenced in a study of T cells in tuberculosis. Measured with immunoSEQ multiplex PCR; TCRdb has only the in-frame clones, and not every one. The profile shows 50,000 to 65,000 clones, roughly 86% of them singletons. After thawing and overnight rest, PBMC were stained with GMM-loaded CD1B tetramer, viability dye and anti-CD3 for sorting. CD1B tetramers were loaded with Rhodococcus equi-derived C32 glucose monomycolate. Sequencing was carried out using CD1b-GMM tetramer-negative cells sorted from PBMCs. The receptors were sampled from an adult woman with latent tuberculosis.

The V and J genes are TRBV19 and TRBJ1-1, with D perhaps TRBD1 (6 bases). CDR3 length equals 13 residues. V lost 6 bases, J lost 3 bases, and 11 bases lay in between. Germline CDR1 reads LNHDA; CDR2 reads SQIVND (reference sequence). In DNA form, the CDR3 reads TGTGCCAGTAGAGGACAGATTTACACTGAAGCTTTCTTT. This sequence encodes CASRGQIYTEAFF.

The chain carries TRBV5-1 and TRBJ1-1; the match to TRBD1 covers 10 bases. With V trimmed by 2 bases and J by 11 bases, 18 bases remained unmatched. The germline V gene encodes CDR1 SGHRS and CDR2 YFSETQ. This CDR3 spans 17 amino acids. The CDR3, as DNA: TGCGCCAGCAGCTTCTCCGGGACAGGGGAATCCTCCATTGAGGCTTTCTTT. Translated, it gives CASSFSGTGESSIEAFF.